The entry below gives a single T cell receptor (beta chain) sequence along with its context. The entry originates in a study of blood T cell repertoires in COVID-19. Whole-study context: Samples came from the United States, Italy and Spain, spanning acute and convalescent COVID-19.

TCRdb keeps only in-frame clones here, not all; method: immunoSEQ multiplex PCR. The sample carries fewer than 250,000 clones, around 84% recorded once. The sequenced material came from peripheral blood. This receptor was taken from a woman over 75 with COVID-19, enrolled during active disease.

DNA for the CDR3: TGTGCCAGCGGGGAGATAGCGGGGGGCACCGGGGAGCTGTTTTTT. Translation: CASGEIAGGTGELFF. The rearrangement joins TRBV27 to TRBJ2-2, with TRBD2 matching over 10 bases. The trim removed 8 bases at V and 4 bases at J, leaving 7 bases unmatched. Germline V gene data show CDR1 as MNHEY and CDR2 as SMNVEV (reference sequence). CDR3 size: 15 residues.